This TCR beta chain was captured by sequencing in a study of blood T cell repertoires in COVID-19. The overall study: Material from acute and convalescent COVID-19 was sourced from the United States, Italy and Spain. PBMCs, B-cell-depleted T cells, or T cells provided the cDNA or gDNA that made up the material.

Authors' processing steps: Cell counts per sample came from amplifying reference gene primers. Method: immunoSEQ multiplex PCR; TCRdb's copy keeps in-frame clones and lacks some. From that table come the V and J calls and clone size; the DNA was used to work out D and trimming. The data hold approximately 270,000 clones, with roughly four fifths observed a single time. CDR3 length equals 14 residues. Trimming took off 3 bases at V and 5 bases at J, with 13 bases between the two ends. The germline gives CDR1 MRHNA, CDR2 SNTAGT. The chain links TRBV6-4 to TRBJ1-2; D may be TRBD1 (6 bases). This clonotype was sampled from an elderly man with acute or convalescent COVID-19. Sample: peripheral blood. The CDR3 region has the DNA TGTGCCAGCAGTGAGGCGGGGGCCCGGTATGGCTACACCTTC. Amino acids: CASSEAGARYGYTF.